This T cell receptor (beta chain) was profiled in a study of cytomegalovirus exposure and HLA in healthy donors. Study in general: From donors who were HLA-typed, an early data release held about 85 million unique TCRs.

It was with 60 Vbeta and 13 Jbeta primers that the PCR ran. The repertoire was sequenced with immunoSEQ multiplex PCR; TCRdb's copy has only in-frame clones and lacks some. The data show about 240,000 clones, approximately 85% seen once. The table lists this clone with a count of one. The CDR3 covers 18 residues. With 2 bases clipped from V and 5 bases from J, the junction kept 11 bases outside the gene matches. CDR1 and CDR2 (germline): MNHEY, SMNVEV (reference sequence). The TCR was taken from a girl aged 2 to 10 in good health and CMV-seronegative. This chain links TRBV27 with TRBJ2-3, with 12 bases lining up with TRBD2. The source material was PBMCs. Written as DNA, the CDR3 is TGTGCCAGCAGTTTAAAGGCTAGCGGGGGGGGGCGGGGAGATACGCAGTATTTT. Its translation: CASSLKASGGGRGDTQYF.